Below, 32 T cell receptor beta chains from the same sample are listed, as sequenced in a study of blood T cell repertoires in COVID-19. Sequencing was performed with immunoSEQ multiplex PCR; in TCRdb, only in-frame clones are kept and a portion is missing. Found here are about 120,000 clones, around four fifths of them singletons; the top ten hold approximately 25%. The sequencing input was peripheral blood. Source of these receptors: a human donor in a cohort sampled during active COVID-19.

CDR3 in amino acids: CASSAGTAYEQYF. The CDR3, as DNA: TGTGCCAGCAGCGCTGGGACAGCGTACGAGCAGTACTTC. The chain is built from TRBV11-3 and TRBJ2-7; 7 nucleotides agree with TRBD1. With 5 bases clipped from V and 4 bases from J, the junction kept 5 bases outside the gene matches. This CDR3 contains 13 residues. Germline V gene sequence: CDR1 SGHNT, CDR2 YENEEA.

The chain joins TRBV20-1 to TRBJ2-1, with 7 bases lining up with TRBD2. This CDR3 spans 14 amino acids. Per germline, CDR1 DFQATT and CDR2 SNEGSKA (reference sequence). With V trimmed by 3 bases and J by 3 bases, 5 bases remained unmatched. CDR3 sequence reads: CSASASGHYNEQFF. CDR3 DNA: TGCAGTGCTAGTGCTAGCGGCCACTACAATGAGCAGTTCTTC.

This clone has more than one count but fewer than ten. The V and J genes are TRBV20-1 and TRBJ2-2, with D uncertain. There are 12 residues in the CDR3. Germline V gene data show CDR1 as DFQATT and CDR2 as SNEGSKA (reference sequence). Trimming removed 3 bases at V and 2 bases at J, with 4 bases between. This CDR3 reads CSASSNTGELFF. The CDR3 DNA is TGCAGTGCTAGTAGCAACACCGGGGAGCTGTTTTTT.

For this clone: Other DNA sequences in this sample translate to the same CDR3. This CDR3 reads CASSIGTGSYEQYF. In DNA, the CDR3 is TGTGCCAGTAGTATAGGGACAGGCTCCTACGAGCAGTACTTC. The rearrangement links TRBV19 to TRBJ2-7; 7 nucleotides agree with TRBD1. J was trimmed by 0 bases and V by 1 base; bases with no gene match: 0. This CDR3 is built from 14 residues. Germline V CDR1 and CDR2: LNHDA, SQIVND (reference sequence).

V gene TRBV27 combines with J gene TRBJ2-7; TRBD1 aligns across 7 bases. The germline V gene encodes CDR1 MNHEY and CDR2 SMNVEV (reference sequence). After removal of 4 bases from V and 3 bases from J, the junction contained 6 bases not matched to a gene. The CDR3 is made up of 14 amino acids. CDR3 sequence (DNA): TGTGCCAGCAGTTCCCGGGACAGCGTCTACGAGCAGTACTTC. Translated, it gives CASSSRDSVYEQYF.

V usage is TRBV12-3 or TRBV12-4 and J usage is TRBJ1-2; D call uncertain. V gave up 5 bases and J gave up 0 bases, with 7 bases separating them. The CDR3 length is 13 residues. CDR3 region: CASSRVANYGYTF. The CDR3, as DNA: TGTGCCAGCAGTCGGGTCGCTAACTATGGCTACACCTTC.

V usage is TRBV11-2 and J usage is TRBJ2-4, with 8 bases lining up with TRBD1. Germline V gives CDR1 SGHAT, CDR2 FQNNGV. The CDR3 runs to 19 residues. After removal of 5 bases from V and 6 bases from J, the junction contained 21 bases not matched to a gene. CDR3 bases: TGTGCCAGCAGCCGATTGGGGGGACAGGCCAGTACACTTTTAAACATTCAGTACTTC. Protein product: CASSRLGGQASTLLNIQYF.

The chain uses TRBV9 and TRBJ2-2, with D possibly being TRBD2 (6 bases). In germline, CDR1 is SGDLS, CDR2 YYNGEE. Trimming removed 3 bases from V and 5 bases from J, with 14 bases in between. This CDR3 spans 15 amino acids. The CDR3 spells CASSAGGRGTGELFF. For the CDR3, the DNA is TGTGCCAGCAGCGCAGGAGGGAGAGGAACCGGGGAGCTGTTTTTT.

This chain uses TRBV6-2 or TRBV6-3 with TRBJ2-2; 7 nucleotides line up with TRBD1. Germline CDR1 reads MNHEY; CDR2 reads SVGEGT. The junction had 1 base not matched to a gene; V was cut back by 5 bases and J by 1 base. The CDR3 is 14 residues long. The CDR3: CASSGTENTGELFF. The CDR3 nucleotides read TGTGCCAGCAGTGGGACAGAGAACACCGGGGAGCTGTTTTTT.

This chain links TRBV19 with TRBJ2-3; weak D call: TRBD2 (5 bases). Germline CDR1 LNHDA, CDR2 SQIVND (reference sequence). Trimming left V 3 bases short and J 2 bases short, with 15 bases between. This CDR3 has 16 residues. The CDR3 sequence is CASSMETTGFTDTQYF. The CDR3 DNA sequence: TGTGCCAGTAGTATGGAGACCACGGGATTCACAGATACGCAGTATTTT.

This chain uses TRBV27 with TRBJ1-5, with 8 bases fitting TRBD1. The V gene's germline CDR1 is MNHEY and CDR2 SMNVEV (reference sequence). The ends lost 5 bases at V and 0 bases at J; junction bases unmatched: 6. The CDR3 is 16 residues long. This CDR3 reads CASSHRTGSSNQPQHF. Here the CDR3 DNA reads TGTGCCAGCAGTCACCGGACAGGGTCTAGCAATCAGCCCCAGCATTTT.

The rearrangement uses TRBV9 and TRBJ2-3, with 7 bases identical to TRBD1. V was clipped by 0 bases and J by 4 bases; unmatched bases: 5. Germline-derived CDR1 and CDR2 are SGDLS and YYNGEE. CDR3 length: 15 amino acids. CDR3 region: CASSVEAGGADTQYF. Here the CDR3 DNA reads TGTGCCAGCAGCGTAGAGGCAGGGGGAGCAGATACGCAGTATTTT. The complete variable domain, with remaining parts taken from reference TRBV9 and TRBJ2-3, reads DSGVTQTPKHLITATGQRVTLRCSPRSGDLSVYWYQQSLDQGLQFLIQYYNGEERAKGNILERFSAQQFPDLHSELNLSSLELGDSALYFCASSVEAGGADTQYFGPGTRLTVL.

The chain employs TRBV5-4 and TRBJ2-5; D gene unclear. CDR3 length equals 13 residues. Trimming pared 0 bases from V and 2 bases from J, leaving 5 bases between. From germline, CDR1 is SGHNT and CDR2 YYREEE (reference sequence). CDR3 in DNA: TGTGCCAGCAGCTTGGGTTCTCAAGAGACCCAGTACTTC. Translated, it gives CASSLGSQETQYF. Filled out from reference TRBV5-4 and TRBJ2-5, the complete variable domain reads ETGVTQSPTHLIKTRGQQVTLRCSSQSGHNTVSWYQQALGQGPQFIFQYYREEENGRGNFPPRFSGLQFPNYSSELNVNALELDDSALYLCASSLGSQETQYFGPGTRLLVL.

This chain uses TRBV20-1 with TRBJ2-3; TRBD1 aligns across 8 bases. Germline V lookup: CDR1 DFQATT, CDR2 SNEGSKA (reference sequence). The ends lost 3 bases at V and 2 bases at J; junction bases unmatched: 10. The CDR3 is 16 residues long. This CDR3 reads CSASEAVDRATDTQYF. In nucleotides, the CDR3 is TGCAGTGCTAGTGAAGCGGTGGACAGGGCCACAGATACGCAGTATTTT.

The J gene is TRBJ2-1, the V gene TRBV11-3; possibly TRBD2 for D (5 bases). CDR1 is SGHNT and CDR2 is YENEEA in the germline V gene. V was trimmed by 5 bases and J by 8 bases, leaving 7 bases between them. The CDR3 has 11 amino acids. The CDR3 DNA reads TGTGCCAGCAGCGGGAGCTATGAGCAGTTCTTC. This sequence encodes CASSGSYEQFF.

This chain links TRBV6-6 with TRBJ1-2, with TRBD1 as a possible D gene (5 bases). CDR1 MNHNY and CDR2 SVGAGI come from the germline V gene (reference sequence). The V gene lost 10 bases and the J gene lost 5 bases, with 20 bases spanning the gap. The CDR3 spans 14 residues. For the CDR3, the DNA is TGTGCCACCACCATTCCGGGACTCACTTATGGCTACACCTTC. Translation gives CATTIPGLTYGYTF.

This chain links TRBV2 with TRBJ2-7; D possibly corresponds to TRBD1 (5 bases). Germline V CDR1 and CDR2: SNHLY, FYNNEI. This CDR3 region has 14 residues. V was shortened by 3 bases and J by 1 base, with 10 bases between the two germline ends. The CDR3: CASSERSGSYEQYF. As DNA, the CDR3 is TGTGCCAGCAGTGAGCGATCAGGGTCCTACGAGCAGTACTTC.

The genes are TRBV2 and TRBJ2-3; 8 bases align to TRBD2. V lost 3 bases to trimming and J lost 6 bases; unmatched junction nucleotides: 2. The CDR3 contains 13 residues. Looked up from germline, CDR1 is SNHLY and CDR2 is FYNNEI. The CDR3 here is CASSDTGGDTQYF. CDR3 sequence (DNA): TGTGCCAGCAGTGATACGGGGGGGGATACGCAGTATTTT.

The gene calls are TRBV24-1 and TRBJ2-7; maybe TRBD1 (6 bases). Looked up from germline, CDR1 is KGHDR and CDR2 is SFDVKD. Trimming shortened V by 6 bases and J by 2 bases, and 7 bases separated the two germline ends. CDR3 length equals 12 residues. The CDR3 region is CATSSGAYEQYF. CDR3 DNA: TGTGCCACCAGTTCAGGGGCCTACGAGCAGTACTTC.

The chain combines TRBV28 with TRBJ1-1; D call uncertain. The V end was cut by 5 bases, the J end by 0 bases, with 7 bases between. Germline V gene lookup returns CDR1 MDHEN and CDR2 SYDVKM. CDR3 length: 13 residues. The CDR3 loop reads CASSPTVNTEAFF. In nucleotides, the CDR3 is TGTGCCAGCAGTCCTACAGTGAACACTGAAGCTTTCTTT.

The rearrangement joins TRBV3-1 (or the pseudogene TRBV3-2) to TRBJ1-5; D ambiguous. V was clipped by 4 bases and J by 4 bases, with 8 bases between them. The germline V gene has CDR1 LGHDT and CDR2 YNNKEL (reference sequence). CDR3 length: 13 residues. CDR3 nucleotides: TGTGCCAGCAGCCGAGGCTCTAATCAGCCCCAGCATTTT. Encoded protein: CASSRGSNQPQHF.

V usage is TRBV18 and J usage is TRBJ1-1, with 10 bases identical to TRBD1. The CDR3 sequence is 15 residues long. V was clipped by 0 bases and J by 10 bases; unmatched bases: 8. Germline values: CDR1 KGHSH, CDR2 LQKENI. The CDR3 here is CASSPPPGTGVRAFF. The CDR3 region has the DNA TGTGCCAGCTCACCACCGCCCGGGACAGGGGTACGAGCTTTCTTT.

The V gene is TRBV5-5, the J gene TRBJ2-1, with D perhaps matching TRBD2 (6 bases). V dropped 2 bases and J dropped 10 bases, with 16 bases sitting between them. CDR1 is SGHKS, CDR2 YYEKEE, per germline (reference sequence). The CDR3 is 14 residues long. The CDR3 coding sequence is TGTGCCAGCAGCTTACGGGACTCCCGACCGGAGCAGTTCTTC. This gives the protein CASSLRDSRPEQFF.

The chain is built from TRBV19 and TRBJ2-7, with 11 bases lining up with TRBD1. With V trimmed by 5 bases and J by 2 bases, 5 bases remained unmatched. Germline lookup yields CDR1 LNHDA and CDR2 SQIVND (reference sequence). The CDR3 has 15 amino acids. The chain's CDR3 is CASSLPGQGAYEQYF. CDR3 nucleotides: TGTGCCAGTAGTCTACCGGGACAGGGGGCCTACGAGCAGTACTTC.

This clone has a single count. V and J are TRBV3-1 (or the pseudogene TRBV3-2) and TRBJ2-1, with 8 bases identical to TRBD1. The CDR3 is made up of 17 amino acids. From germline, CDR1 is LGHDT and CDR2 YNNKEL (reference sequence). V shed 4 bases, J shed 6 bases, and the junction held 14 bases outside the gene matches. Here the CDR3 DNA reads TGTGCCAGCAGCCGTTCACTTCAGGGGGCTTCGCGCAATGAGCAGTTCTTC. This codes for CASSRSLQGASRNEQFF.

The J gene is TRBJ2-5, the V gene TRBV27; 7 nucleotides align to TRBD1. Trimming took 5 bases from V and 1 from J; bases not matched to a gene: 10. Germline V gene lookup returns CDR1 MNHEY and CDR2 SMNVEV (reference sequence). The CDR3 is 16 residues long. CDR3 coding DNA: TGTGCCAGCAGTCAAGGGACAGTGGGTCTCCAAGAGACCCAGTACTTC. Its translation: CASSQGTVGLQETQYF.

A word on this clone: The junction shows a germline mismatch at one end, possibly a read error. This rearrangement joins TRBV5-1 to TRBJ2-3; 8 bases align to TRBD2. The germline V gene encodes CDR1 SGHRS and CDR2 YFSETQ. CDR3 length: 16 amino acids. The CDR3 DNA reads TGCGCCAGCACCTTGGGTAGCGGGGTTAGCACAGATACGCAGTATTTT. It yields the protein CASTLGSGVSTDTQYF.

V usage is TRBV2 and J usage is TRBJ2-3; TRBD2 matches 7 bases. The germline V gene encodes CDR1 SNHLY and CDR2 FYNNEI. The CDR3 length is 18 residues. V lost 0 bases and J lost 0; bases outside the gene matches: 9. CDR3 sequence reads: CASSEAGWLAESTDTQYF. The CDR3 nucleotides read TGTGCCAGCAGTGAAGCGGGATGGCTAGCGGAAAGCACAGATACGCAGTATTTT.

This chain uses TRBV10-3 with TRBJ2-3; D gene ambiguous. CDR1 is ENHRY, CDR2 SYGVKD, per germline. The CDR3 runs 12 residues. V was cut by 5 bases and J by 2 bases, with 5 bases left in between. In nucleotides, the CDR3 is TGTGCCATCAGTCCAGACACAGATACGCAGTATTTT. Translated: CAISPDTDTQYF.

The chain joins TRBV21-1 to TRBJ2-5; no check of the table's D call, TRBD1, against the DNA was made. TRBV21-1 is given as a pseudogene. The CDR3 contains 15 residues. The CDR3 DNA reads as TGTGCCAGCAGCCAAGGGACAGCCCCCGGGGAGACCCAGTACTTC. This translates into CASSQGTAPGETQYF.

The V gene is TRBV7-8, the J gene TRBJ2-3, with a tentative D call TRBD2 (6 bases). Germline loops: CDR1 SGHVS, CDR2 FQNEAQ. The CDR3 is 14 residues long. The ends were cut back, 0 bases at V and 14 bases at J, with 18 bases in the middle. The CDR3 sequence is CASSLAGRQGRAYF. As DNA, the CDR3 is TGTGCCAGCAGCTTAGCGGGGAGGCAGGGTCGTGCGTATTTT. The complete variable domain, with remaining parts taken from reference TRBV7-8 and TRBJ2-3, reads GAGVSQSPRYKVAKRGQDVALRCDPISGHVSLFWYQQALGQGPEFLTYFQNEAQLDKSGLPSDRFFAERPEGSVSTLKIQRTQQEDSAVYLCASSLAGRQGRAYFGPGTRLTVL.

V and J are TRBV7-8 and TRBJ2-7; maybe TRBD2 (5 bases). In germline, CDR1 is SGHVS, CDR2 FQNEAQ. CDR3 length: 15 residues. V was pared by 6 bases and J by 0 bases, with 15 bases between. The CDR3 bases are TGTGCCAGCAGTCCCGATGCGGGCCTCTCCTACGAGCAGTACTTC. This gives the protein CASSPDAGLSYEQYF.